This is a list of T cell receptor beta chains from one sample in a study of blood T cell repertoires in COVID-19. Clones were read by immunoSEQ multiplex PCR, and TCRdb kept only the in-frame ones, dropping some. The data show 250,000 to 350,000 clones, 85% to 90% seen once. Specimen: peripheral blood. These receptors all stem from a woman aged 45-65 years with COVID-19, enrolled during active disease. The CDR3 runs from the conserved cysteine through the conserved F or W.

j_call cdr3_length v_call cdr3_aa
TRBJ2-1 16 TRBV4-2 CASSHVAGSSYNEQFF
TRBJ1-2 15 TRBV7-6 CASSPQQGNVYGYTF
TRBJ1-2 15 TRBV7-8 CASSQTPTGQGGYTF
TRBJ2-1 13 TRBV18 CASSPQLANEQFF
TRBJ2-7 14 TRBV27 CASSFSQGPYEQYF
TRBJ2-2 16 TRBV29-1 CSVVLAGDSGTGELFF
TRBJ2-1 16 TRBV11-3 CASSLAGTSGRHEQFF
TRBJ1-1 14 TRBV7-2 CASSNRQGAITAFF
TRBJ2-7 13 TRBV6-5 CASRRQGLYEQYF
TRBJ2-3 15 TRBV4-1 CASSQGSGKLGTQYF
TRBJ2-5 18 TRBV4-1 CASSQAQTGTSGQETQYF
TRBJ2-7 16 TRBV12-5 CASGRAQGMSSYEQYF
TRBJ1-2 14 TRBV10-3 CAISESGGDHGYTF
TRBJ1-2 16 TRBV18 CASSPQKPGLSHGYTF